Listed below are T cell receptor beta chains from one sample, sequenced in a study of regulatory T cells in long-lasting Graves disease. TCRdb re-analysed the multiplex PCR reads in MiXCR, keeping a single row per CDR3 protein. The sample has a few hundred thousand distinct CDR3 sequences, 20% to 25% seen once. Sequenced here: peripheral blood mononuclear cells (PBMCs), sampled when the disease was refractory, from a patient treated with antithyroid drugs. The receptors were gathered from a female donor with Graves disease. CDR3s include the opening cysteine and the closing phenylalanine or tryptophan. A D gene is named only where the DNA matches it firmly. Only some rows state a clone size, as once, few, many or a class for expanded clones.

>TRBJ2-2|many|TRBD2|14|TRBV30
TGTGCCGGCCCGCTAGCGGGAGGGCTCGGGGAGCTGTTTTTT
CAGPLAGGLGELFF
>TRBJ1-1|many|-|12|TRBV29-1
TGCAGCGTTGACTCACCGGGGATTGAAGCTTTCTTT
CSVDSPGIEAFF
>TRBJ1-6|many|TRBD1|15|TRBV28
TGTGCCAGCAGGCAAGCCGGGACAGGGTATTCACCCCTCCACTTT
CASRQAGTGYSPLHF
>TRBJ2-7|many|-|16|TRBV11-2
TGTGCCAGCAGCTACTTGGGCGGCGGAACGCGGGACGAGCAGTACTTC
CASSYLGGGTRDEQYF
>TRBJ1-3|once|-|18|TRBV5-1
TGCGCCGGCAGCCCGGGGGGTATACAGAGCTTCTCTGGAAACACCATATATTTT
CAGSPGGIQSFSGNTIYF
>TRBJ1-1|-|-|15|TRBV28
TGTGCCAGCAACTTAGTCCGGCCTGGAGGCTCTGAAGCTTTCTTT
CASNLVRPGGSEAFF
>TRBJ2-1|many|TRBD2|14|TRBV20-1
TGCAGTGCTAGGGGGACTAGCGGGAAGGGTGAGCAGTTCTTC
CSARGTSGKGEQFF
>TRBJ2-7|few|TRBD2|17|TRBV19
TGTGCCAGGGAGGCGACCGGGACTAGCGGCTCTAAATACGAGCAGTACTTC
CAREATGTSGSKYEQYF
>TRBJ1-5|-|-|16|TRBV2
TGTGCCAGCAGTGGCCCTATGGGTCTTCGCAATCAGCCCCAGCATTTT
CASSGPMGLRNQPQHF
>TRBJ1-5|few|TRBD1|15|TRBV6-1
TGTGCCAGCAGTCGACAGGGTGAGAGCAATCAGCCCCAGCATTTT
CASSRQGESNQPQHF
>TRBJ2-5|-|-|11|TRBV29-1
TGCAGCGGGGACACCCAAGAGACCCAGTACTTC
CSGDTQETQYF
>TRBJ2-7|many|-|16|TRBV7-2
TGTGCCAGCAGCTTATCCCCTGGTCCCGTACCCTACGAGCAGTACTTC
CASSLSPGPVPYEQYF
>TRBJ1-5|many|TRBD1|13|TRBV29-1
TGCAGCGTTGGGGGGACAGATTATCAGCCCCAGCATTTT
CSVGGTDYQPQHF
>TRBJ2-5|-|TRBD2|17|TRBV5-6
TGTGCCAGCAGCTCTAGGATGGGACTAGCGGGAGGAGAGACCCAGTACTTC
CASSSRMGLAGGETQYF
>TRBJ1-2|-|TRBD1|14|TRBV19
TGTGCCGTCAAAACAGGGGGCCCCTCGGATGGCTACACCTTC
CAVKTGGPSDGYTF
>TRBJ1-4|many|TRBD1|16|TRBV2
TGTGCCAGCAGCAAGGACAGGGCTGCAACTAATGAAAAACTGTTTTTT
CASSKDRAATNEKLFF
>TRBJ1-6|many|-|14|TRBV12-3/TRBV12-4
TGTGCCAGCAGTTTAAAACGGGGAAATTCACCCCTCCACTTT
CASSLKRGNSPLHF
>TRBJ2-6|many|-|17|TRBV5-1
TGCGCCAGCAGCCCGAGGGCTTTAACGGGAGGGGCCAACGTCCTGACTTTC
CASSPRALTGGANVLTF
>TRBJ1-1|many|-|11|TRBV28
TGTGCCAGCATGGCAGTTTCTGAAGCTTTCTTT
CASMAVSEAFF
>TRBJ2-1|-|TRBD2|13|TRBV2
TGTGCCAGCAGTGGGGGACTAGCGCGTGAGCAGTTCTTC
CASSGGLAREQFF
>TRBJ1-6|few|TRBD1|15|TRBV6-4
TGTGCCAGCAGGGACTCGGACAGGGGAAATTCACCCCTCCACTTT
CASRDSDRGNSPLHF
>TRBJ2-5|-|TRBD2|15|TRBV5-1
TGCGCCAGCAGCTCAGTACTAGCGGGAGGACAGACCCAGTACTTC
CASSSVLAGGQTQYF